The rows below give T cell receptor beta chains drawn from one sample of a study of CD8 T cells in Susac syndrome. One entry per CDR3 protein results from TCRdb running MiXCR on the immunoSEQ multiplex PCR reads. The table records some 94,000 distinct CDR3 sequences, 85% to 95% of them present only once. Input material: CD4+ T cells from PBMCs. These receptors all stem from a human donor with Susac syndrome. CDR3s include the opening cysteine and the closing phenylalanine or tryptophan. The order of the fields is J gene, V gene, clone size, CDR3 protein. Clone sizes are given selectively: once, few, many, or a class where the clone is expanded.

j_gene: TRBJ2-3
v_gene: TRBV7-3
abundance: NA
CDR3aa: CASSPTSGTDTQYF

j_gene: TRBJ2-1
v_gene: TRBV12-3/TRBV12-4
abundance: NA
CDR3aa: CASRGQGAYHEQFF

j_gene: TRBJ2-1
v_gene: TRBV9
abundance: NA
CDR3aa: CASSPLAGESEQFF

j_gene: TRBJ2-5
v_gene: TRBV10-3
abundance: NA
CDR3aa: CATSGTVRETQYF

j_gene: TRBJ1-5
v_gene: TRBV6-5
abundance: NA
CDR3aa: CASSRQGSNQPQHF

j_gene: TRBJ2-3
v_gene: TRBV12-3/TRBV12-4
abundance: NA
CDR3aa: CASSFVGSTDTQYF

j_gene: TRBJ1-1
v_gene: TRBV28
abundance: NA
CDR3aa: CASSPVTGGRYTEAFF

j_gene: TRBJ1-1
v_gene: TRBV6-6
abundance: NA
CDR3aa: CASSYQNTEAFF

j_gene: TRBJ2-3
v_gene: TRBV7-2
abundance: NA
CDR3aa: CASYGTGGRWDTQYF

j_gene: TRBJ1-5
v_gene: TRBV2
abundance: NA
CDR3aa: CASGVSQPQHF

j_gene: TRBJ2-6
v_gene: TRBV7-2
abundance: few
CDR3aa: CASSLGGSGANVLTF

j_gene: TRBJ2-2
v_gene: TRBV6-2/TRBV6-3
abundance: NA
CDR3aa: CASSYRQELPGELFF

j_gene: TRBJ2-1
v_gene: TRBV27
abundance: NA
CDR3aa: CASSLGLAVYSYNEQFF

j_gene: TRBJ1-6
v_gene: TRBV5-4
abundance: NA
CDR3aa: CASSSKRQGVDSPLHF

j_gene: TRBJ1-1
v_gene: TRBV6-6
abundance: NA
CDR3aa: CASSYEGNTEAFF

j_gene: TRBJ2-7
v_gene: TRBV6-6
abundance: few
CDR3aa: CASSYSTGFNEQYF

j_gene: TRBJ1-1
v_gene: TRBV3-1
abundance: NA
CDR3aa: CASRDGNTEAFF

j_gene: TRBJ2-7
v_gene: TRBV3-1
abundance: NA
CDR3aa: CASSHPGIGEQYF

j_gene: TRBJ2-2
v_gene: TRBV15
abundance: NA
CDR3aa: CATSRVQGAGELFF

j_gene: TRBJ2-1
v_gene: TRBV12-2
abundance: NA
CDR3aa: CASRLASSRRGQYNEQFF

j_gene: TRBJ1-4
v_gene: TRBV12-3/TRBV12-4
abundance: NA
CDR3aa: CASSFAGLVNEKLFF

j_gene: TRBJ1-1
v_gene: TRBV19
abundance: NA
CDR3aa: CASSTDLKRNTEAFF

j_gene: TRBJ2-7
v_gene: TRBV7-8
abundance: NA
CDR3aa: CASIARGGGYEQYF

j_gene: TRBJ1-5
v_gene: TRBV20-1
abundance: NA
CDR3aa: CSARTSYSNQPQHF

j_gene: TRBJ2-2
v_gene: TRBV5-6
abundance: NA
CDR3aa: CASSFGTGSSTGELFF

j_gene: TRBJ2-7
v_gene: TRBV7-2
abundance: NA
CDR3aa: CASSMTDPTVYEQYF

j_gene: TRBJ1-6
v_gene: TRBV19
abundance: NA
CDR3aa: CASSTDGGDSPLHF

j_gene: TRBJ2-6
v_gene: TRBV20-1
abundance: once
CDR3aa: CSARHTGGSGANVLTF

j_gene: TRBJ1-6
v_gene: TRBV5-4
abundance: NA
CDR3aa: CASSLAGVTYSPLHF

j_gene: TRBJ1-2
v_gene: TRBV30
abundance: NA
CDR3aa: CAWKRTEANYGYTF

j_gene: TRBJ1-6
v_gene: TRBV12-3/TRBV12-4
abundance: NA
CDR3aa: CASSRLLLPPDSPLHF

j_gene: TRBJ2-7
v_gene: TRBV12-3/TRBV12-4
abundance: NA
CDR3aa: CASSLGGREQYF

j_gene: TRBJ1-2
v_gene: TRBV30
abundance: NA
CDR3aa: CAWSTPPTNYGYTF

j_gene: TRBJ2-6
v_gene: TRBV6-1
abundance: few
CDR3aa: CASSERAGGSIGANVLTF

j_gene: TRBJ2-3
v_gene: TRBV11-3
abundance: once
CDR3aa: CASSLRRRDTQYF

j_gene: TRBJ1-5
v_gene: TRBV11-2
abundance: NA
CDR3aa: CASSQTGGGNQPQHF